The entry that follows covers one TCR beta chain sequence. Authors' methods: Reference gene primer amplification in the assay estimated nucleated cell counts. Clones were sequenced by immunoSEQ multiplex PCR, and TCRdb holds only the in-frame ones, with some missing. V and J calls plus clone size are reproduced from that table; the DNA served to infer D and trimming. The data contain 190,000 or so clones, about 90% of them singletons. The J segment lost 6 bases and the V segment lost 0 bases, leaving 8 bases of the junction unmatched. This CDR3 has 16 residues. Germline loops: CDR1 MNHEY, CDR2 SVGEGT. The data originate from a study of blood T cell repertoires in COVID-19. Study summary: Collection of acute and convalescent COVID-19 samples took place in the United States, Italy and Spain.

V usage is TRBV6-2 or TRBV6-3 and J usage is TRBJ2-3, with 8 bases aligning to TRBD2. What was sequenced was PBMCs or T cells enriched from blood (not recorded which). This TCR came from a woman in her thirties who had recovered from COVID-19. The CDR3: CASSYSRRGVPDTQYF. DNA of the CDR3: TGTGCCAGCAGTTACTCGAGGCGGGGGGTGCCCGATACGCAGTATTTT.